This section outlines one T cell receptor (beta chain) sequence together with its context. The sample originates from a study of T-cell reconstitution after alpha-beta-depleted transplantation in children. It was with unique molecular identifiers that the TCRbeta library was prepared. TCRdb used MiXCR to reprocess the PCR reads, holding one entry per CDR3 protein. The data hold hundreds of thousands of distinct CDR3 sequences, with roughly 15% observed a single time. Trimming removed 8 bases from V and 1 base from J, with 14 bases in between. This CDR3 has 14 amino acids. The receptor comes from a human donor who donated a stem cell graft to a child with acute myeloid leukemia. The chain uses TRBV12-3 or TRBV12-4 and TRBJ1-1; no definite D call. This specimen consisted of PBMCs from the stem cell graft donor, obtained from the stem cell graft. This chain's CDR3 is CASSPTAKNTEAFF. DNA for the CDR3: TGTGCCAGCTCCCCTACAGCCAAGAACACTGAAGCTTTCTTT.